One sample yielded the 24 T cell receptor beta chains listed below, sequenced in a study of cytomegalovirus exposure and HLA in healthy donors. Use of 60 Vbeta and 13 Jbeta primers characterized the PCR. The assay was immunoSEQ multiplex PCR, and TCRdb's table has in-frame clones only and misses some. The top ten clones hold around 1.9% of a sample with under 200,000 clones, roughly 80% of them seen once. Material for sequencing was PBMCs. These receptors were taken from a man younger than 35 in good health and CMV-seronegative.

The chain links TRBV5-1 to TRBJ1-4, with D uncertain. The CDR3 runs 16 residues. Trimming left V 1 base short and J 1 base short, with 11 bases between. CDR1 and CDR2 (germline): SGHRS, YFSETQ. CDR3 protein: CASSLTDSLTNEKLFF. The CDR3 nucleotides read TGCGCCAGCAGCTTGACAGATTCTTTAACTAATGAAAAACTGTTTTTT.

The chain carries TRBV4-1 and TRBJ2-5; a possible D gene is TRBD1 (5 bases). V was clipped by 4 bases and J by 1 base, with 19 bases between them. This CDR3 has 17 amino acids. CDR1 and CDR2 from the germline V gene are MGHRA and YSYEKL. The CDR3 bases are TGCGCCAGCAGCCTCATGACCCGTAGGGGCGCCCAAGAGACCCAGTACTTC. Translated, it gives CASSLMTRRGAQETQYF.

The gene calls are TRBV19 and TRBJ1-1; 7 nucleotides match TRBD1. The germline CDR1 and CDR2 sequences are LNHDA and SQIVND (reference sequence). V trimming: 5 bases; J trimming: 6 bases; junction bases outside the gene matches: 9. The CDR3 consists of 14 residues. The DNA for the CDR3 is TGTGCCAGTAGTGCCCACAGGGGAAACCCTGAAGCTTTCTTT. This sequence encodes CASSAHRGNPEAFF.

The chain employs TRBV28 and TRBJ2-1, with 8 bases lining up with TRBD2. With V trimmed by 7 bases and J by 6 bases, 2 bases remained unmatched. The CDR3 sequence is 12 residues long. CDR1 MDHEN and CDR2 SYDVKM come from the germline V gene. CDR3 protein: CASTTSANEQFF. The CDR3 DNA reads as TGTGCCAGCACGACTAGCGCCAATGAGCAGTTCTTC.

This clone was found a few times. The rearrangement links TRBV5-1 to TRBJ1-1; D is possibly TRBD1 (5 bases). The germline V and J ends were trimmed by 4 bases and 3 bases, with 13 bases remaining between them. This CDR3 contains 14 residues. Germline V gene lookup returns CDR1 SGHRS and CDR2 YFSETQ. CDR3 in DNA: TGCGCCAGCAGCGTGCAGGGTTCGGACACTGAAGCTTTCTTT. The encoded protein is CASSVQGSDTEAFF. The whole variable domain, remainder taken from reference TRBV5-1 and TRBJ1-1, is KAGVTQTPRYLIKTRGQQVTLSCSPISGHRSVSWYQQTPGQGLQFLFEYFSETQRNKGNFPGRFSGRQFSNSRSEMNVSTLELGDSALYLCASSVQGSDTEAFFGQGTRLTVV.

The CDR3 protein is CASRGTVSYEQYF. The CDR3 region has the DNA TGTGCCAGCAGAGGGACAGTCTCCTACGAGCAGTACTTC. The chain combines TRBV5-8 with TRBJ2-7, with TRBD1 matching 7 bases. This CDR3 is built from 13 residues. The V gene's germline CDR1 is SGHTS and CDR2 YDEGEE. V gave up 5 bases and J gave up 0 bases; unmatched junction bases: 2. Looking up the rest from reference TRBV5-8 and TRBJ2-7 gives the full variable domain: EAGVTQSPTHLIKTRGQQATLRCSPISGHTSVYWYQQALGLGLQFLLWYDEGEERNRGNFPPRFSGRQFPNYSSELNVNALELEDSALYLCASRGTVSYEQYFGPGTRLTVT.

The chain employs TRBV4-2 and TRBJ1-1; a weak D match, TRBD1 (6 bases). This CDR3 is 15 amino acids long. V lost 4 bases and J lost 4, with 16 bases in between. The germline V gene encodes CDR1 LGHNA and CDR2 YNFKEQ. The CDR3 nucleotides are TGTGCCAGCAGCCCCTCCCACAGGGAAGCCACTGAAGCTTTCTTT. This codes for CASSPSHREATEAFF.

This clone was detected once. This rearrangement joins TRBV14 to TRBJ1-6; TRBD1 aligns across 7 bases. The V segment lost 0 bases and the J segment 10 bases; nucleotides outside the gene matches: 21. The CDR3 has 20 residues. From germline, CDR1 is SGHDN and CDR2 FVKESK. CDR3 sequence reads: CASSQDSWGQRSFLKSPLHF. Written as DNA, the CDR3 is TGTGCCAGCAGCCAAGATTCCTGGGGACAGAGATCCTTTTTAAAGTCACCCCTCCACTTT.

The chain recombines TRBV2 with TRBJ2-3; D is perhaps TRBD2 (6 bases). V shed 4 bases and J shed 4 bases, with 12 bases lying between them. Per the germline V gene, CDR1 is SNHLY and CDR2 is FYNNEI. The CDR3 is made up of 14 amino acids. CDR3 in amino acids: CASSGSGAADTQYF. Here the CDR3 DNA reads TGTGCCAGCAGTGGATCGGGAGCAGCAGATACGCAGTATTTT.

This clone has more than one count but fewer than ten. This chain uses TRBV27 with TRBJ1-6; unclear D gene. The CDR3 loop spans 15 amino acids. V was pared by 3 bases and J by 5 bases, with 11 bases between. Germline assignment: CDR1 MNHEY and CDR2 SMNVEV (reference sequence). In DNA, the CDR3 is TGTGCCAGCAGTTTCCAGCGTCGAAATAATTCACCCCTCCACTTT. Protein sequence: CASSFQRRNNSPLHF.

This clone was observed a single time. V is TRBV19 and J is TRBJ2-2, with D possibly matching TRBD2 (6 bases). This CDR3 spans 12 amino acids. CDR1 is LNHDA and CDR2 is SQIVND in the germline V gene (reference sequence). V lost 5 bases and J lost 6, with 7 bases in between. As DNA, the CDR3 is TGTGCCAGTAGTTGGGAGGCCGGGGAGCTGTTTTTT. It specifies CASSWEAGELFF.

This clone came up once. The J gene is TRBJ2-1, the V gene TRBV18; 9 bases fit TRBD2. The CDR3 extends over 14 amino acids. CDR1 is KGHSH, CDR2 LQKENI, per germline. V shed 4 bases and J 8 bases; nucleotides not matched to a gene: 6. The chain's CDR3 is CASSRGLARDEQFF. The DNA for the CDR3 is TGTGCCAGCTCACGGGGACTAGCTAGGGATGAGCAGTTCTTC.

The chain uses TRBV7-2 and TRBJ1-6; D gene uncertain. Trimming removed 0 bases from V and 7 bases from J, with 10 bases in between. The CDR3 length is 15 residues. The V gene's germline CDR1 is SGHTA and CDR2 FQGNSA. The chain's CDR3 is CASSLASGNNSPLHF. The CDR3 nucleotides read TGTGCCAGCAGCTTAGCTTCCGGGAACAATTCACCCCTCCACTTT.

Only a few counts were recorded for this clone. CDR3 protein: CASSTRGTGELFF. The DNA of the CDR3 is TGTGCCAGTAGTACTCGGGGTACCGGGGAGCTGTTTTTT. This chain links TRBV19 with TRBJ2-2; D is perhaps TRBD2 (5 bases). This CDR3 spans 13 amino acids. Trimming pared 4 bases from V and 5 bases from J, leaving 8 bases between. The V gene's germline CDR1 is LNHDA and CDR2 SQIVND (reference sequence).

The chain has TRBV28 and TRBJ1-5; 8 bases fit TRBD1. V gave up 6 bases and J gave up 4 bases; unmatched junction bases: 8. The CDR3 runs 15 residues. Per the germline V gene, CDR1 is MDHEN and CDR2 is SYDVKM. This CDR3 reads CASRYDRGLNQPQHF. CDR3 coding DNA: TGTGCCAGCAGATACGACAGGGGCTTAAATCAGCCCCAGCATTTT.

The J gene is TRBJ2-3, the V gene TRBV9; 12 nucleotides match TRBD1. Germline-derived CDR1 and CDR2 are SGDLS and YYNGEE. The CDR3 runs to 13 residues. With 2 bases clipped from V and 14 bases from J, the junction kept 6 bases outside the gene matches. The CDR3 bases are TGTGCCAGCAGCGTCAGACCGGGACAGGGGGCGTATTTT. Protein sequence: CASSVRPGQGAYF.

In DNA, the CDR3 is TGCGCCAGCAGCCAACCGACTAGCGGGAAAGGCTCCTACGAGCAGTACTTC. This codes for CASSQPTSGKGSYEQYF. The chain carries TRBV4-1 and TRBJ2-7, with 11 bases that match TRBD2. The J segment lost 0 bases and the V segment lost 2 bases, leaving 6 bases of the junction unmatched. The CDR3 contains 17 residues. The germline gives CDR1 MGHRA, CDR2 YSYEKL.

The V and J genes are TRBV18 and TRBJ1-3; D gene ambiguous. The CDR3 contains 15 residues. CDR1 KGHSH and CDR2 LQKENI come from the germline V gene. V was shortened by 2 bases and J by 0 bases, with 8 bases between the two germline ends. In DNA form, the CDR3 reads TGTGCCAGCTCACCAGTACTTACCTCTGGAAACACCATATATTTT. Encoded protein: CASSPVLTSGNTIYF.

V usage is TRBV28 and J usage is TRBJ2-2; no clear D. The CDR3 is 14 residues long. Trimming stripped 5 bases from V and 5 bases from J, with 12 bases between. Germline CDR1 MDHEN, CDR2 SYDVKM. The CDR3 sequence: CASSPREWTGELFF. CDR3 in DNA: TGTGCCAGCAGTCCACGTGAGTGGACCGGGGAGCTGTTTTTT.

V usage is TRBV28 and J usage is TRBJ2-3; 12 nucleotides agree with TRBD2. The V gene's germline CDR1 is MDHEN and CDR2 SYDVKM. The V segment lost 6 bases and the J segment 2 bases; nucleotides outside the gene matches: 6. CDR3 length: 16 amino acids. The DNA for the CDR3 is TGTGCCAGCAGCTATCTAGCGGGAGGGTACACAGATACGCAGTATTTT. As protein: CASSYLAGGYTDTQYF.

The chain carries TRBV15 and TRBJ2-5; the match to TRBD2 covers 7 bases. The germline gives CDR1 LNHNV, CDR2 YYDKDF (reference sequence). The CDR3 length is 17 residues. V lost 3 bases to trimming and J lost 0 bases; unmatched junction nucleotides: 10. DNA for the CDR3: TGTGCCACCAGCAGTCCCGGACGAACTAGCGACCAAGAGACCCAGTACTTC. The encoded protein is CATSSPGRTSDQETQYF.

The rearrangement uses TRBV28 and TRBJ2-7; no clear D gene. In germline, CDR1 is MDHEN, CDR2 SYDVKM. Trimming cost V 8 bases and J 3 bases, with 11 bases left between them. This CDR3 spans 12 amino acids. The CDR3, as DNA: TGTGCCAGCCGTACCCGGGTCTACGAGCAGTACTTC. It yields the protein CASRTRVYEQYF.

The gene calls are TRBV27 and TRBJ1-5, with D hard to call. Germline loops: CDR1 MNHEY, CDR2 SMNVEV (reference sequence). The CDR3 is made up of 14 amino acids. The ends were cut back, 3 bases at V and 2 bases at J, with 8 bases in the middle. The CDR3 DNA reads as TGTGCCAGCAGTTTTGTCGGGGGCAATCAGCCCCAGCATTTT. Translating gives CASSFVGGNQPQHF.

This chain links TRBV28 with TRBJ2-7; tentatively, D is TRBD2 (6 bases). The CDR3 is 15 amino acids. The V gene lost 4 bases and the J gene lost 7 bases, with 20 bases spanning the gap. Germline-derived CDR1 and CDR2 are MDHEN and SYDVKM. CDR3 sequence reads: CASSSYSGFPREQYF. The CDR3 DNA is TGTGCCAGCAGTTCCTATAGCGGTTTCCCTCGGGAGCAGTACTTC.